The TCR beta chain under discussion was sequenced for a study of cytomegalovirus exposure and HLA in healthy donors. Trimming at V came to 2 bases and at J to 3 bases, leaving 6 bases not matched to a gene. The CDR3 covers 15 residues. CDR1 is SGHAT, CDR2 FQNNGV, per germline. The PCR contained 60 Vbeta and 13 Jbeta primers. Data came from immunoSEQ multiplex PCR; TCRdb stores just in-frame clones and leaves some out. This table holds about 160,000 clones, 81% found once. V and J are TRBV11-2 and TRBJ1-2; 7 bases are a match to TRBD1. The receptor comes from a woman aged 18-29 years in good health and CMV-seronegative. The sequenced material came from PBMCs. CDR3 loop: CASSLMSGQDYGYTF. CDR3 DNA sequence: TGTGCCAGCAGCTTAATGTCCGGACAGGACTATGGCTACACCTTC.